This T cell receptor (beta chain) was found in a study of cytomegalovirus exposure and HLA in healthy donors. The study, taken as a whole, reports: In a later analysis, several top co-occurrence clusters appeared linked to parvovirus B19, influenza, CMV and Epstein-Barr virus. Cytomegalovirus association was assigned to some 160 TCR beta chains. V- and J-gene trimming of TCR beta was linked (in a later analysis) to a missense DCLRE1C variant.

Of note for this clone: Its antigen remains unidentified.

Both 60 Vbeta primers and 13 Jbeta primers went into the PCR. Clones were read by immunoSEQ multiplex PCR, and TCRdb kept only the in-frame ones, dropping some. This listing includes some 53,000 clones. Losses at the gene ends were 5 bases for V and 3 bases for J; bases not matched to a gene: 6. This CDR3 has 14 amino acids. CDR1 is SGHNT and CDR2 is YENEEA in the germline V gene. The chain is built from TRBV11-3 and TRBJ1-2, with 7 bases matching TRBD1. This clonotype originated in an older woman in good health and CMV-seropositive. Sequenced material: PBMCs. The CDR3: CASSGGTGDYGYTF. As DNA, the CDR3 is TGTGCCAGCAGCGGCGGAACAGGGGACTATGGCTACACCTTC.